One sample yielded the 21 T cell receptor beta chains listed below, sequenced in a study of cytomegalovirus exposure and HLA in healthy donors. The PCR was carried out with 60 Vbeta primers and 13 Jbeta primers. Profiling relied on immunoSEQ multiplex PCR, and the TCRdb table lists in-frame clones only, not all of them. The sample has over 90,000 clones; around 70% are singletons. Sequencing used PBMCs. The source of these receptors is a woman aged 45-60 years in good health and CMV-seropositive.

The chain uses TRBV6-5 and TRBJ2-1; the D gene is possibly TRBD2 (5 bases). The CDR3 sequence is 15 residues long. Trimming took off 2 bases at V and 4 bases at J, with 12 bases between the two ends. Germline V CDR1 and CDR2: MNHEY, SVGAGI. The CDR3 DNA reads TGTGCCAGCAGTTACCGGGGAAATATTTACAATGAGCAGTTCTTC. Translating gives CASSYRGNIYNEQFF.

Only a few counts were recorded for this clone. CDR3 sequence reads: CASSLRDRGYYGYTF. DNA of the CDR3: TGCGCCAGCAGCCTCCGGGACAGGGGTTACTATGGCTACACCTTC. The chain carries TRBV5-1 and TRBJ1-2; 10 positions match TRBD1. The V and J ends lost 4 bases and 3 bases, in that order; junction bases with no gene match: 6. The CDR3 has 15 amino acids. Germline-derived CDR1 and CDR2 are SGHRS and YFSETQ. Looking up the rest from reference TRBV5-1 and TRBJ1-2 gives the full variable domain: KAGVTQTPRYLIKTRGQQVTLSCSPISGHRSVSWYQQTPGQGLQFLFEYFSETQRNKGNFPGRFSGRQFSNSRSEMNVSTLELGDSALYLCASSLRDRGYYGYTFGSGTRLTVV.

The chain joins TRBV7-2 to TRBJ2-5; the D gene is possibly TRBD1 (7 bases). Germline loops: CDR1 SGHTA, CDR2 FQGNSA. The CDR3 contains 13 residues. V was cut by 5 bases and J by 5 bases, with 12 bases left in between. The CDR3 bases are TGTGCCAGCAGCCTACAGGGGAGGGAGACCCAGTACTTC. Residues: CASSLQGRETQYF.

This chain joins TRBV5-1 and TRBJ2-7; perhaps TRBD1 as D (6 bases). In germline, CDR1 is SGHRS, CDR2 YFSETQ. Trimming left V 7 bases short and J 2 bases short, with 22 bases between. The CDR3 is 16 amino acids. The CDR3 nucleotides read TGCGCCAGCTGCCACTCAACCGGGACACCTACCTACGAGCAGTACTTC. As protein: CASCHSTGTPTYEQYF.

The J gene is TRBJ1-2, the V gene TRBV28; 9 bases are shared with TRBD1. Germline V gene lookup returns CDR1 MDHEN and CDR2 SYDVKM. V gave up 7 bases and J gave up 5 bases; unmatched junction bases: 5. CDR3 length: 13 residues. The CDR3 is CASIGTGSYGYTF. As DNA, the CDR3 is TGTGCCAGCATCGGGACAGGGTCTTATGGCTACACCTTC.

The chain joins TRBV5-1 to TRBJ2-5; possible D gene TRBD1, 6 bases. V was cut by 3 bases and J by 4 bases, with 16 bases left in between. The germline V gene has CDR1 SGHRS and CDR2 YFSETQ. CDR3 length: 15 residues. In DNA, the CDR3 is TGCGCCAGCAGCTCGGACAGATTTAAGGGAGAGACCCAGTACTTC. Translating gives CASSSDRFKGETQYF.

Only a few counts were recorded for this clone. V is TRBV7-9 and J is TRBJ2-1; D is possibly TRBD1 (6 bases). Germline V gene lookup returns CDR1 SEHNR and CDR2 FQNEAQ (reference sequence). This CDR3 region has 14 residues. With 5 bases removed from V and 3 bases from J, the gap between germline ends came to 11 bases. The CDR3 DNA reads TGTGCCAGCAGCCCCCGGGACAACTACAATGAGCAGTTCTTC. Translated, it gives CASSPRDNYNEQFF. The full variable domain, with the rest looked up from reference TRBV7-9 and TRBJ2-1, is DTGVSQNPRHKITKRGQNVTFRCDPISEHNRLYWYRQTLGQGPEFLTYFQNEAQLEKSRLLSDRFSAERPKGSFSTLEIQRTEQGDSAMYLCASSPRDNYNEQFFGPGTRLTVL.

Here the CDR3 reads CASRTGAGDTQYF. As DNA, the CDR3 is TGTGCCAGCAGAACGGGAGCAGGAGATACGCAGTATTTT. The chain employs TRBV27 and TRBJ2-3; a weak D match, TRBD2 (6 bases). The CDR3 covers 13 residues. The V gene lost 6 bases and the J gene lost 5 bases, with 12 bases spanning the gap. CDR1 is MNHEY and CDR2 is SMNVEV in the germline V gene (reference sequence).

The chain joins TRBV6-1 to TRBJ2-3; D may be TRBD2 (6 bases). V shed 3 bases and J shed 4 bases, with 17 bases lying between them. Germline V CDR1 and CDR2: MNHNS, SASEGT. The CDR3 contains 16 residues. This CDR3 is CASSDRAGFPADTQYF. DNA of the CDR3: TGTGCCAGCAGTGACCGGGCGGGGTTTCCGGCAGATACGCAGTATTTT.

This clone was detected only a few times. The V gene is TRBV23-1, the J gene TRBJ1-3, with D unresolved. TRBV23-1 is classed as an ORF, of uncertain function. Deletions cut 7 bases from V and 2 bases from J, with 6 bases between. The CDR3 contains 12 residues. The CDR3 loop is CASNRAGNTIYF. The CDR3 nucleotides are TGCGCCAGCAACCGGGCTGGAAACACCATATATTTT.

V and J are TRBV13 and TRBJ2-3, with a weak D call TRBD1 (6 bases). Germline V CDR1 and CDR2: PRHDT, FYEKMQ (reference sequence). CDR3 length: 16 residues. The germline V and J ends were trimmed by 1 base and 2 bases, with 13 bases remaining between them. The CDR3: CASSLVERTVTDTQYF. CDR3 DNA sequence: TGTGCCAGCAGCTTAGTAGAACGGACAGTCACAGATACGCAGTATTTT.

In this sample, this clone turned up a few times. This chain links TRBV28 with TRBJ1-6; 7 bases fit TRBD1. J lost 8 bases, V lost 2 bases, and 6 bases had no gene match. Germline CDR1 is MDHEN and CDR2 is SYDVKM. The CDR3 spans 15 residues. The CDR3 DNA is TGTGCCAGCAGTTTAGAGGGAACAGGGGATTCACCCCTCCACTTT. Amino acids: CASSLEGTGDSPLHF.

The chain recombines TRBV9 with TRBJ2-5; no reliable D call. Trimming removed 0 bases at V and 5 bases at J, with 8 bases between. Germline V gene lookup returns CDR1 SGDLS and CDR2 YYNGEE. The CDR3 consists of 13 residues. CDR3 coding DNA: TGTGCCAGCAGCGTAGAGGTGGAGGAGACCCAGTACTTC. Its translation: CASSVEVEETQYF. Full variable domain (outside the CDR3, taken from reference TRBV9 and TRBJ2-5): DSGVTQTPKHLITATGQRVTLRCSPRSGDLSVYWYQQSLDQGLQFLIQYYNGEERAKGNILERFSAQQFPDLHSELNLSSLELGDSALYFCASSVEVEETQYFGPGTRLLVL.

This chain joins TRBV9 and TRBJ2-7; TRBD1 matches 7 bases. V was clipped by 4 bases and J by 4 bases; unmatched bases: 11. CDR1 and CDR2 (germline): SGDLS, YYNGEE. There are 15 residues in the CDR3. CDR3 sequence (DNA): TGTGCCAGCAGCCCCCTTGCCGGGACAGTTTACGAGCAGTACTTC. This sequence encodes CASSPLAGTVYEQYF.

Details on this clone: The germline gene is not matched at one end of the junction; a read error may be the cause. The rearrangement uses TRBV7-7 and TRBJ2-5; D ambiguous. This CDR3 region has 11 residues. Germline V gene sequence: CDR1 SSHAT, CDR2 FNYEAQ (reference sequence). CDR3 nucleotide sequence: TGTGCTAGCAGCCCACAAGAGACCCAGTACTTC. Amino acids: CASSPQETQYF.

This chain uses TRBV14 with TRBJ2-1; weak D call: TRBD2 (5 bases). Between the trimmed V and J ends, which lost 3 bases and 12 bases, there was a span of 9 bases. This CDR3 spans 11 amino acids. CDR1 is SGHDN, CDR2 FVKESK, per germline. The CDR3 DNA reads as TGTGCCAGCAGCCACGGACTTCTGCAGTTCTTC. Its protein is CASSHGLLQFF.

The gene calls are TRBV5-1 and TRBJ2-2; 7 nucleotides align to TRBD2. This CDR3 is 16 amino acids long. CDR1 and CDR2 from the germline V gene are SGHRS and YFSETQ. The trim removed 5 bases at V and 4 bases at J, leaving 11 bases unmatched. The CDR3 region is CASRGGTTGGTGELFF. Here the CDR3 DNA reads TGCGCCAGCAGGGGCGGGACTACGGGGGGCACCGGGGAGCTGTTTTTT.

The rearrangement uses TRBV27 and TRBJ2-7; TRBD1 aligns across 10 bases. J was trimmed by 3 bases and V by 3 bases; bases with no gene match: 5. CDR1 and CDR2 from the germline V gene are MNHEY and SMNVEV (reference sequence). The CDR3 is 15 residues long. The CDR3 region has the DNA TGTGCCAGCAGTTTCCTTGGACAGGGGGTCTACGAGCAGTACTTC. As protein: CASSFLGQGVYEQYF.

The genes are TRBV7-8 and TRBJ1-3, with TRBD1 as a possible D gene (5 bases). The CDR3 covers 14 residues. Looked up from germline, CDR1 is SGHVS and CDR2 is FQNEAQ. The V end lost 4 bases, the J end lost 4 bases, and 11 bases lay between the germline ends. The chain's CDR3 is CASSSDRSGNTIYF. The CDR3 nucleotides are TGTGCCAGCAGCTCAGACAGATCGGGAAACACCATATATTTT.

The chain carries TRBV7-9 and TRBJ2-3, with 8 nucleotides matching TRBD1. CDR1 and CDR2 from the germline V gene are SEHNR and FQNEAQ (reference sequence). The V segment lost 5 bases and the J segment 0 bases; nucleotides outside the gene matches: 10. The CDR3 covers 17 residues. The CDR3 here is CASSRTAGGRSTDTQYF. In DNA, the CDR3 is TGTGCCAGCAGCCGGACGGCAGGGGGCCGGAGCACAGATACGCAGTATTTT.

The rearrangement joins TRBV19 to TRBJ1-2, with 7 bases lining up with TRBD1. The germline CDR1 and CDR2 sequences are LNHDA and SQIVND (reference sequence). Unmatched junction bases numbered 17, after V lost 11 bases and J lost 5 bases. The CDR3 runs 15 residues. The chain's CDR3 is CAGRDRMGSTYGYTF. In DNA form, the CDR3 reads TGTGCCGGCCGGGACAGAATGGGATCTACTTATGGCTACACCTTC.